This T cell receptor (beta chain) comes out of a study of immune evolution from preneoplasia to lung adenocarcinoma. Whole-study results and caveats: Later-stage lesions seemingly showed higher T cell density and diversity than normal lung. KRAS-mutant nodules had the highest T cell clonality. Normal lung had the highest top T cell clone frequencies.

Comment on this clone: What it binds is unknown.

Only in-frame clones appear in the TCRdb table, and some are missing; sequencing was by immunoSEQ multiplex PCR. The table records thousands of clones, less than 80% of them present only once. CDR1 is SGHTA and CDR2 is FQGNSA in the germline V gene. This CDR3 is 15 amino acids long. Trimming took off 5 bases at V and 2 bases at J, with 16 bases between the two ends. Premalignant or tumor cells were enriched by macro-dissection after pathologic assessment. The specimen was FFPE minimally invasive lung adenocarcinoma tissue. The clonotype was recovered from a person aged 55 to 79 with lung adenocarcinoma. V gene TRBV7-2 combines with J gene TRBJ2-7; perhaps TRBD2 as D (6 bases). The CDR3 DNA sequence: TGTGCCAGCAGCCGGACCGGGACTGGAACCTACGAGCAGTACTTC. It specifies CASSRTGTGTYEQYF.